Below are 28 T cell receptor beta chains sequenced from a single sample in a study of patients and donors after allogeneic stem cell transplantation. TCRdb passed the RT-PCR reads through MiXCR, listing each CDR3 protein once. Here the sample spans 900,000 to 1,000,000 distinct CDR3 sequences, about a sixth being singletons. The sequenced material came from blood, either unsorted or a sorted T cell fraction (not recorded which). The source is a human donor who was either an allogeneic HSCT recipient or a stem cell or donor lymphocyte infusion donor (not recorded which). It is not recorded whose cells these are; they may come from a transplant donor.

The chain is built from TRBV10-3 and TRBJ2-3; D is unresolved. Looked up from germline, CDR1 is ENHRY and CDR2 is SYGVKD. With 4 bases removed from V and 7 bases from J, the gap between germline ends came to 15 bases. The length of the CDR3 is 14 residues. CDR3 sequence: CAISGTRQHYTQYF. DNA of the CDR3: TGTGCCATCAGTGGAACCCGACAACACTATACGCAGTATTTT.

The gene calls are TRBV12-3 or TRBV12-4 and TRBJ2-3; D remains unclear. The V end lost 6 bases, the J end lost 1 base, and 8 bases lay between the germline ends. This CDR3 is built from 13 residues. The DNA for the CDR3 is TGTGCCAGCAGATATTATGGCACAGATACGCAGTATTTT. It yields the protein CASRYYGTDTQYF.

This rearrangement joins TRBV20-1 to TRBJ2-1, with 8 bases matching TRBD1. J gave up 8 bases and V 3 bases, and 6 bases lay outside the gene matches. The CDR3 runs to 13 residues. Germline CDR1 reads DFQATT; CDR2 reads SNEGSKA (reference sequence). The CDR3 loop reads CSARRQGSHEQFF. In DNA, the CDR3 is TGCAGTGCTAGGAGACAGGGGAGCCATGAGCAGTTCTTC.

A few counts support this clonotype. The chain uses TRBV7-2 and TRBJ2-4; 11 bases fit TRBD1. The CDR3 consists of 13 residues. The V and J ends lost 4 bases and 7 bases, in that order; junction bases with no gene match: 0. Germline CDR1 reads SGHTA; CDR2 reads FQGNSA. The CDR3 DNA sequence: TGTGCCAGCAGCTGGGACAGGGGGAACATTCAGTACTTC. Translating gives CASSWDRGNIQYF.

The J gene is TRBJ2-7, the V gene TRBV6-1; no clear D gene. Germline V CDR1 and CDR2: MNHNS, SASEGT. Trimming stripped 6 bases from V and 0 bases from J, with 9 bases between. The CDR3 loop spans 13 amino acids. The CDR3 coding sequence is TGTGCCAGCAGCCTCCACGACTCCTACGAGCAGTACTTC. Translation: CASSLHDSYEQYF.

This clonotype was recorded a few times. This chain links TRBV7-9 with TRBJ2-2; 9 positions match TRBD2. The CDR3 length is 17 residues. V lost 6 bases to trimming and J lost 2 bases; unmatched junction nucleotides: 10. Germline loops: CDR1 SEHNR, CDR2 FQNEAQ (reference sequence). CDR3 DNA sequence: TGTGCCAGCAGAGGACTAGCGCCCTCAGAAAACACCGGGGAGCTGTTTTTT. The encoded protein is CASRGLAPSENTGELFF.

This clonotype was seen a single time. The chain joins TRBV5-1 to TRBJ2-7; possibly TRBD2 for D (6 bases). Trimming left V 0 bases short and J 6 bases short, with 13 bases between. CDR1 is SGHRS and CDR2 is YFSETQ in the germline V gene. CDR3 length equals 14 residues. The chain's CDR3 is CASSLVGGRLEQYF. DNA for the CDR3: TGCGCCAGCAGCTTGGTAGGAGGGAGGCTCGAGCAGTACTTC.

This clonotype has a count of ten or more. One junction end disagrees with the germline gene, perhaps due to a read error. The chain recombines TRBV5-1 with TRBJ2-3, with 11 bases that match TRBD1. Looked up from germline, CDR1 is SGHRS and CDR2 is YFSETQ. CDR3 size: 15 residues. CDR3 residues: CASSLDRGRTDTQYF. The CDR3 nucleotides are TGTGCCAGCAGTCTGGACAGGGGGCGAACAGATACGCAGTATTTT. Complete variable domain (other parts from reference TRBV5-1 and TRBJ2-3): KAGVTQTPRYLIKTRGQQVTLSCSPISGHRSVSWYQQTPGQGLQFLFEYFSETQRNKGNFPGRFSGRQFSNSRSEMNVSTLELGDSALYLCASSLDRGRTDTQYFGPGTRLTVL.

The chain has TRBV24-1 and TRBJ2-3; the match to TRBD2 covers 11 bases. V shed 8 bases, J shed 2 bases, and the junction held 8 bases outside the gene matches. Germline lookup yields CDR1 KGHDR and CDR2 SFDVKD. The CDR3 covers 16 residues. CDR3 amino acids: CATNPGTSGYTDTQYF. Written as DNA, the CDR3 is TGTGCCACCAATCCCGGGACTAGCGGATACACAGATACGCAGTATTTT.

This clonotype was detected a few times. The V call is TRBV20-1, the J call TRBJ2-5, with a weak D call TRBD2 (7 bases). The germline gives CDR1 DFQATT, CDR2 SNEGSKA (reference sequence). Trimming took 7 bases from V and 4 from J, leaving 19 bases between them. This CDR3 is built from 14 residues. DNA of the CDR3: TGCAGTGGGTCAGGGGCGGGGGCCACAGAGACCCAGTACTTC. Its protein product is CSGSGAGATETQYF.

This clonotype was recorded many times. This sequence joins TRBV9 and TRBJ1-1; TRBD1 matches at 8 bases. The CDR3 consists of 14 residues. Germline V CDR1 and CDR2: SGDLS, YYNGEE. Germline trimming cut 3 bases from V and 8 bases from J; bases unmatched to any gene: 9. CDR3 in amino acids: CASSEGQVDPEAFF. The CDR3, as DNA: TGTGCCAGCAGCGAGGGACAGGTAGATCCAGAAGCTTTCTTT.

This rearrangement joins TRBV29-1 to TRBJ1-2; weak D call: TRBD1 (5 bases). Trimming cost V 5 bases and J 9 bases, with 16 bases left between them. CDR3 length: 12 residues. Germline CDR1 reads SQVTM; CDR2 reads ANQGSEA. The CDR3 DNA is TGCAGCGTTTCCGACAGCCTCGGGAGCTACACCTTC. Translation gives CSVSDSLGSYTF.

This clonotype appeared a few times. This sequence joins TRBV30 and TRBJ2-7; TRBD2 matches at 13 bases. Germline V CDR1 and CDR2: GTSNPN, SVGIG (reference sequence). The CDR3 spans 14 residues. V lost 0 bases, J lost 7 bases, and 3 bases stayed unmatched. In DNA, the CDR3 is TGTGCCTGGAGTGTAGGGACTAGCGGGATGGAGCAGTACTTC. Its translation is CAWSVGTSGMEQYF.

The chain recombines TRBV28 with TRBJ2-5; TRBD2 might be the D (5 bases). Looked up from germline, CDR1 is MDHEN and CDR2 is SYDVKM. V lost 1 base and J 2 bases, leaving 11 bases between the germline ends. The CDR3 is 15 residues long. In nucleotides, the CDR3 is TGTGCCAGCAGTTTATCCGGACTGGTGCAAGAGACCCAGTACTTC. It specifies CASSLSGLVQETQYF.

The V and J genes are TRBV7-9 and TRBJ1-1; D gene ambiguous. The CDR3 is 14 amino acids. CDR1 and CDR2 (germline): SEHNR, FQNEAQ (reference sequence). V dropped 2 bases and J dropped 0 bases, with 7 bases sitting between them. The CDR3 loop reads CASSLSKMNTEAFF. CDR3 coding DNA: TGTGCCAGCAGCTTATCCAAAATGAACACTGAAGCTTTCTTT.

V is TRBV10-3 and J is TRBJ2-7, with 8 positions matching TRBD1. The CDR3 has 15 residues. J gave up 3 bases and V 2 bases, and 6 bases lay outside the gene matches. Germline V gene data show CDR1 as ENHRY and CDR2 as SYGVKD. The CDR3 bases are TGTGCCATCAGTGAGGCGACAGGGGTGTACTACGAGCAGTACTTC. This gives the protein CAISEATGVYYEQYF.

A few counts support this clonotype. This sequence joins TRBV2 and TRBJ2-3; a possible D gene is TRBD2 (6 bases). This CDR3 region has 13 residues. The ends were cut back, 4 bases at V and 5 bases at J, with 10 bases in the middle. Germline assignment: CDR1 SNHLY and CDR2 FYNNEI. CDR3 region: CASSGRGGDTQYF. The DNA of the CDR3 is TGTGCCAGCAGTGGGCGGGGTGGAGATACGCAGTATTTT. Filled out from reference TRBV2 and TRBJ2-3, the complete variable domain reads EPEVTQTPSHQVTQMGQEVILRCVPISNHLYFYWYRQILGQKVEFLVSFYNNEISEKSEIFDDQFSVERPDGSNFTLKIRSTKLEDSAMYFCASSGRGGDTQYFGPGTRLTVL.

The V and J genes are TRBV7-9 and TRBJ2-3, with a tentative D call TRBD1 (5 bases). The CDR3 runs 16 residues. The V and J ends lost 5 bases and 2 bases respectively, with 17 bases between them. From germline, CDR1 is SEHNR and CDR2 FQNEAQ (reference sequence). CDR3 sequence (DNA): TGTGCCAGCAGCGAAACCACAGGAGCTCCCACAGATACGCAGTATTTT. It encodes CASSETTGAPTDTQYF.

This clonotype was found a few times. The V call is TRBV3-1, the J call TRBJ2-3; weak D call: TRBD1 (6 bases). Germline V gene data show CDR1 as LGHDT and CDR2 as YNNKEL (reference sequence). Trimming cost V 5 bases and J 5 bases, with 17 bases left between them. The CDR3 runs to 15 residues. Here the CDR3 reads CASSSRTDGLDTQYF. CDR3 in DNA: TGTGCCAGCAGCTCCCGGACAGATGGGTTAGATACGCAGTATTTT.

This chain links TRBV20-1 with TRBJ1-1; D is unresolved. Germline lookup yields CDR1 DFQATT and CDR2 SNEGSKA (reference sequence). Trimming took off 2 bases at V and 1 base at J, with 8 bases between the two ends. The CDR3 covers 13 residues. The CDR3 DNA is TGCAGTGCTAGACACCAGGCGAACACTGAAGCTTTCTTT. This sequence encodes CSARHQANTEAFF.

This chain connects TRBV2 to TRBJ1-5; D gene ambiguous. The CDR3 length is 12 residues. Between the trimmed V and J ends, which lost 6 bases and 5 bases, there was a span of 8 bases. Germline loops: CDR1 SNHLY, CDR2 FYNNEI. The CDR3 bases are TGTGCCAGCAGGCTACTCGATCAGCCCCAGCATTTT. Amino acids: CASRLLDQPQHF.

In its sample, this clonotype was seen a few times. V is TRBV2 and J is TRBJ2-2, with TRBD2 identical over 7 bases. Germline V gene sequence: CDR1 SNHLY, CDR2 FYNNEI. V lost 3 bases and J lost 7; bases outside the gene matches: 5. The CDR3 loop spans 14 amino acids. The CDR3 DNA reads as TGTGCCAGCAGTGACCGGGAGGAGCGCGGGGAGCTGTTTTTT. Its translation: CASSDREERGELFF.

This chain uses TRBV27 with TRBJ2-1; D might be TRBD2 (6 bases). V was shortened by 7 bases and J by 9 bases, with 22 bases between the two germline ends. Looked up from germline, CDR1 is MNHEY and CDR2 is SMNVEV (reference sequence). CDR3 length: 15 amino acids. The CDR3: CASTGLFRTVREQFF. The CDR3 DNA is TGTGCCAGCACCGGACTATTCCGGACCGTCCGTGAGCAGTTCTTC.

The CDR3 reads CASSVGTSGGQGQFF. In nucleotides, the CDR3 is TGTGCCAGCAGCGTAGGGACTAGCGGGGGCCAGGGGCAGTTCTTC. J is TRBJ2-1 and V is TRBV9; TRBD2 matches at 13 bases. The CDR3 has 15 amino acids. Germline loops: CDR1 SGDLS, CDR2 YYNGEE. V shed 0 bases and J 12 bases; nucleotides not matched to a gene: 6.

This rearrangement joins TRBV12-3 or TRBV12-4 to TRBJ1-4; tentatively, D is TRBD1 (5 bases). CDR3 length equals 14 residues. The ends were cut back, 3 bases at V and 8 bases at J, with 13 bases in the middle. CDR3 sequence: CASSFAGPVEKLFF. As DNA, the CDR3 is TGTGCCAGCAGTTTTGCGGGACCCGTAGAAAAACTGTTTTTT.

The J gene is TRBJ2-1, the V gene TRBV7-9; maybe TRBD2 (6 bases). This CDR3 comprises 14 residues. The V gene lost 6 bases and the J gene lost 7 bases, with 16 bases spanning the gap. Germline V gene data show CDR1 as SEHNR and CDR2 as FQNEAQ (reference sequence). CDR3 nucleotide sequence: TGTGCCAGCAGATACGGGGGTGCCTTTAATGAGCAGTTCTTC. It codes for CASRYGGAFNEQFF.

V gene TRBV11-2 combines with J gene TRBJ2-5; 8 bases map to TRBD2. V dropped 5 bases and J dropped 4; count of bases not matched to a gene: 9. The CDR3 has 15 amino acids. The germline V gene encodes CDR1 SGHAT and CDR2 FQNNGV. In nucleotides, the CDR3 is TGTGCCAGCAGCGCAGAGACTAGCGTAGGAGAGACCCAGTACTTC. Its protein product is CASSAETSVGETQYF.

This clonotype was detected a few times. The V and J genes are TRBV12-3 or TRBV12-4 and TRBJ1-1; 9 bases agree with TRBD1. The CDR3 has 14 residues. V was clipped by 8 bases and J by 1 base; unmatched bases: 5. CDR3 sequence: CASGGTGPNTEAFF. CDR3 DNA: TGTGCCAGCGGGGGGACAGGGCCGAACACTGAAGCTTTCTTT.